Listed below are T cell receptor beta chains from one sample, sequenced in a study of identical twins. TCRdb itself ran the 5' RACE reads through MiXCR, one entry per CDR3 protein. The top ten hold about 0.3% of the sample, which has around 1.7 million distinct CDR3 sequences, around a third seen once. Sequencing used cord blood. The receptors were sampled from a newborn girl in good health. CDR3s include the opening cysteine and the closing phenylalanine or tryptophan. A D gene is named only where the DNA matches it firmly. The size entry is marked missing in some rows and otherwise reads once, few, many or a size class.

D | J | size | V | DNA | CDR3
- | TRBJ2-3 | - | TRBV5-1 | TGCGCCAGTCGAGAACCCGACACAGATACGCAGTATTTT | CASREPDTDTQYF
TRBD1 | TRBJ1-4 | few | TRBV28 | TGTGCCAGCAGTCATACTCTCCGGGACAGGTCGTATGAAAAACTGTTTTTT | CASSHTLRDRSYEKLFF
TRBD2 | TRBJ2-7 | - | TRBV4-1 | TGCGCCAGCAGCCGCCAGGGACTAGCGGGTCCCTACGAGCAGTACTTC | CASSRQGLAGPYEQYF
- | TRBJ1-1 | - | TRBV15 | TGTGCCACCAGCAGAGTCGGCAGTGAAGCTTTCTTT | CATSRVGSEAFF
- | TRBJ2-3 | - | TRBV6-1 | TGTGCCGGCAGTGAATTCGACGCCCCCAGTGGAACAGATACGCAGTATTTT | CAGSEFDAPSGTDTQYF
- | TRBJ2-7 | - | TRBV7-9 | TGTGCCAGCAGCTTAGGGGGCAGGACCAACTACGAGCAGTACTTC | CASSLGGRTNYEQYF
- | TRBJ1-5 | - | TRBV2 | TGTGCCAGCAACATTCGACAGGCAGATCAGCCCCAGCATTTT | CASNIRQADQPQHF
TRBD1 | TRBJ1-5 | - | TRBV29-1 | TGCAGCGCGATCGGGACAGGGAGTCAGCCCCAGCATTTT | CSAIGTGSQPQHF
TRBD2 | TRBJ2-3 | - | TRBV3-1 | TGTGCCAGCAGCCAAGTTATCGCGGGGGGGCTTAGCACAGATACGCAGTATTTT | CASSQVIAGGLSTDTQYF
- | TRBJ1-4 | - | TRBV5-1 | TGCGCCAGCAGCTTGGCCGACGGGGCTGAAAAACTGTTTTTT | CASSLADGAEKLFF
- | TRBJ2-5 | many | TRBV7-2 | TGTGCCAGCAGCTTAGTATTTGAAGAGACCCAGTACTTC | CASSLVFEETQYF
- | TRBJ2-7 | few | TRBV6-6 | TGTGCCAGCAGTTACACAGGTCCCTACGAGCAGTACTTC | CASSYTGPYEQYF
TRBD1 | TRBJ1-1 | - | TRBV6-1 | TGTGCCAGCAGTGAAGGGGACAGGGTAGAAGCTTTCTTT | CASSEGDRVEAFF
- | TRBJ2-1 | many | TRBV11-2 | TGTGCCAGCAGCTTAGGTAGCGACAATGAGCAGTTCTTC | CASSLGSDNEQFF
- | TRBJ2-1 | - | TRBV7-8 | TGTGCCAGCAGCCCTGGCGGGAACCCCACTGAGCAGTTCTTC | CASSPGGNPTEQFF
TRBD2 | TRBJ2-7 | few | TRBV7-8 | TGTGCCAGCAGCTTAGCCGGACTAGCCTTCTCCTACGAGCAGTACTTC | CASSLAGLAFSYEQYF
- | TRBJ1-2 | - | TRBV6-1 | TGTGCCAGCAGTGTGAGGGAAGCCTATGGCTACACCTTC | CASSVREAYGYTF
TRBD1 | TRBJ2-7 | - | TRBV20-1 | TGCAGTGCCACCACTACAGGGGGGAGCTCCTACGAGCAGTACTTC | CSATTTGGSSYEQYF
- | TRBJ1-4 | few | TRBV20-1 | TGCAGTGCTACCAAGGGACACTATAATGAAAAACTGTTTTTT | CSATKGHYNEKLFF
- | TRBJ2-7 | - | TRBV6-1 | TGTGCCAGCGGCCTAGCGTATGTCTACAATGAGCAGTACTTC | CASGLAYVYNEQYF
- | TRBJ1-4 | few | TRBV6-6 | TGTGCCAGCAGTTATGACAGGTCCCCTCAAAAACTGTTTTTT | CASSYDRSPQKLFF
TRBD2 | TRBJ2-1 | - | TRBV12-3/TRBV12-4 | TGTGCCAGCAGCCCGAAACTAGCGGGGGGCTACAATGAGCAGTTCTTC | CASSPKLAGGYNEQFF
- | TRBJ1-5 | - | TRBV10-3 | TGTGCCATCAGCCAGGGTGAGGGCAATCAGCCCCAGCATTTT | CAISQGEGNQPQHF
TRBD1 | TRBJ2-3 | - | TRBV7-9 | TGTGCCAGCATCTACAGAGGGTGGACAGGGAACAACACAGATACGCAGTATTTT | CASIYRGWTGNNTDTQYF
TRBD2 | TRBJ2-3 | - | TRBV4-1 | TGCGCCAGCAGCCAACAGACTAGCGGGAAGACCGATACGCAGTATTTT | CASSQQTSGKTDTQYF
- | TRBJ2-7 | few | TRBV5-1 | TGCGCCAGCAGCTTGGAGATTCCGCGGGGCGAGCAGTACTTC | CASSLEIPRGEQYF
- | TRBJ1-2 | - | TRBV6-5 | TGTGCCAGCAGTTCCCGACGGGCTAACTATGGCCACACCTTC | CASSSRRANYGHTF
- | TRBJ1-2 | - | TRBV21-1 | TGTGCCAGCACCGATGGAAGAGGGTACGGCAACACCTTC | CASTDGRGYGNTF